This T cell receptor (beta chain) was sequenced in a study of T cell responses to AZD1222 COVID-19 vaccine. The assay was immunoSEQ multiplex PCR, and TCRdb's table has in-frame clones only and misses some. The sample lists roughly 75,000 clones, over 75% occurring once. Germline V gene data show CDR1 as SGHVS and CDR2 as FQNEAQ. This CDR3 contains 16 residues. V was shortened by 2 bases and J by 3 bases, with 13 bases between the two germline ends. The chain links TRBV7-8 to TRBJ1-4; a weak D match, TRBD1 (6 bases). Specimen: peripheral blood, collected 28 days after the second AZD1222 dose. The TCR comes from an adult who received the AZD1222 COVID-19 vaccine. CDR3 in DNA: TGTGCCAGCAGCTTACTGTGGGGGCCGGCTAATGAAAAACTGTTTTTT. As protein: CASSLLWGPANEKLFF.